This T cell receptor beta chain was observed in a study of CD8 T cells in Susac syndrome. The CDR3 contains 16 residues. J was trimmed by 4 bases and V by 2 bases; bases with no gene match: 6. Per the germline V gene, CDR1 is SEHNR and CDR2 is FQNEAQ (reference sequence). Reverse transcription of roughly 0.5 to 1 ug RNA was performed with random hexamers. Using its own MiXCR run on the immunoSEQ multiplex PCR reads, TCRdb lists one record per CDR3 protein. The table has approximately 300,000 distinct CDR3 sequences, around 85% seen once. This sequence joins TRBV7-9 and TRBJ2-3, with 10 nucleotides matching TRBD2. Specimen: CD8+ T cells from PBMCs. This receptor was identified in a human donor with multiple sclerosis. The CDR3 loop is CASSLLAGDGADTQYF. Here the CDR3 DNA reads TGTGCCAGCAGCTTACTAGCGGGAGATGGGGCAGATACGCAGTATTTT. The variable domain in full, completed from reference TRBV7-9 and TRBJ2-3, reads DTGVSQNPRHKITKRGQNVTFRCDPISEHNRLYWYRQTLGQGPEFLTYFQNEAQLEKSRLLSDRFSAERPKGSFSTLEIQRTEQGDSAMYLCASSLLAGDGADTQYFGPGTRLTVL.